These T cell receptor beta chains were read from a single sample in a study of graft-versus-host responses after intestinal transplantation. Profiled with immunoSEQ multiplex PCR; TCRdb holds only in-frame clones, not every one. This table holds approximately 9,100 clones, around 96% found once. The sequencing here drew on bone marrow, taken more than 500 days after intestinal transplantation. The receptors here all came from a human patient who received an intestinal transplant, so some T cells may come from the graft donor. Each CDR3 is given with its conserved first and last residue. A D gene is named only where the DNA matches it firmly. For some rows the clone size is stated as once, few or many, or as a class when expanded; others skip it.

TRBJ1-5	TRBV7-2	.	.	TGTGCCAGCAGCCCTCAATTCCGGGACACCGGTCAGCCCCAGCATTTT	CASSPQFRDTGQPQHF
TRBJ1-1	TRBV5-6	.	.	TGTGCCAGCAGCTCCGGGGATGCCAGGGCTTTCTTT	CASSSGDARAFF
TRBJ2-3	TRBV5-6	TRBD2	.	TGTGCCAGCAGCTACCGACTAGCGGGGTCCTTGCTCTCCACAGATACGCAGTATTTT	CASSYRLAGSLLSTDTQYF
TRBJ1-5	TRBV9	.	.	TGTGCCAGCAGCGTAGGGCCGGGTCAGCCCCAGCATTTT	CASSVGPGQPQHF
TRBJ2-7	TRBV6-6	TRBD2	.	TGTGCCAGCAGTTACGGTCAGGGCGGGGGCTACGAGCAGTACTTC	CASSYGQGGGYEQYF
TRBJ2-2	TRBV7-6	TRBD2	.	TGTGCCAGCAGCTTATATCGGGAGGGATTCCATAACACCGGGGAGCTGTTTTTT	CASSLYREGFHNTGELFF
TRBJ2-3	TRBV21-1	.	.	TGTGCCAGCAGGGAGGCTACAGTCATGCAAGATACGCAGTATTTT	CASREATVMQDTQYF
TRBJ2-1	TRBV9	.	.	TGTGCCAGCAGCGTAGCGGGACTTGACAATGAGCAGTTCTTC	CASSVAGLDNEQFF
TRBJ1-2	TRBV6-1	.	.	TGTGCCAGCAGTGCCTTCCTCCGGGGTGACTATGGCTACACCTTC	CASSAFLRGDYGYTF
TRBJ2-7	TRBV10-3	.	.	TGTGCCATCAGACAGGGACCGTCCTACGAGCAGTACTTC	CAIRQGPSYEQYF
TRBJ2-1	TRBV9	TRBD2	.	TGTGCCAGCAGCCTCTTGGGACTAGCGTCTTACAATGAGCAGTTCTTC	CASSLLGLASYNEQFF
TRBJ2-1	TRBV4-2	TRBD2	.	TGTGCCAGCAGCCAAGTTTGGACTAGCGGGAGCTATGAGCAGTTCTTC	CASSQVWTSGSYEQFF
TRBJ2-7	TRBV9	.	.	TGTGCCAGCAGCGTAGAGGACAGCCGGTCCGAGCAGTACTTC	CASSVEDSRSEQYF
TRBJ2-3	TRBV9	.	.	TGTGCCAGCAGCTTGTCCATGGATACGCAGTATTTT	CASSLSMDTQYF
TRBJ2-1	TRBV2	.	.	TGTGCCAGCAGTGAAGAATACACGTTCTTC	CASSEEYTFF
TRBJ1-2	TRBV19	.	.	TGTGCCGGTAAGCGGGAGGGCTACACCTTC	CAGKREGYTF
TRBJ2-5	TRBV28	.	.	TGTGCCAGCAGTTTCTTCTCCGGTGTGGAGACCCAGTACTTC	CASSFFSGVETQYF
TRBJ2-7	TRBV27	.	.	TGTGCCAGCAGCCAAGACCGGGGCAGGTTCTCCTACGAGCAGTACTTC	CASSQDRGRFSYEQYF
TRBJ2-7	TRBV4-1	.	.	TGCGCCAGCAGCCAAGCTTCCAGGACGCGCCGGTCCTACGAGCAGTACTTC	CASSQASRTRRSYEQYF
TRBJ2-7	TRBV28	TRBD2	.	TGTGCCAGCAGTTCGGGGACTAGCGGGAGGGCCTACGAGCAGTACTTC	CASSSGTSGRAYEQYF
TRBJ2-7	TRBV4-1	.	.	TGCGCCAGCAGCCAGTTACAGGGAACGTACGAGCAGTACTTC	CASSQLQGTYEQYF
TRBJ2-7	TRBV27	.	.	TGTGCCAGCAGCGGCGGGTCGGGGGGCAAACCCTACGAGCAGTACTTC	CASSGGSGGKPYEQYF
TRBJ1-5	TRBV2	.	.	TGTGCCAGCAGTGACTGGGACCGGAGCAATCAGCCCCAGCATTTT	CASSDWDRSNQPQHF
TRBJ2-4	TRBV21-1	.	.	TGTGCCAGCAGCAAAGCGGCGGGAGAGACTGCCAAAAACATTCAGTACTTC	CASSKAAGETAKNIQYF
TRBJ2-2	TRBV15	.	.	TGTGCCACCGGAGGGGGCAGGAACACCGGGGAGCTGTTTTTT	CATGGGRNTGELFF
TRBJ2-2	TRBV28	.	.	TGTGCCAGCAGGTCGAACACCGGGGAGCTGTTTTTT	CASRSNTGELFF
TRBJ1-4	TRBV29-1	.	.	TGCAGCGTTTACGGGGAGGCGGGGGATGAAAAACTGTTTTTT	CSVYGEAGDEKLFF
TRBJ2-3	TRBV6-6	TRBD2	.	TGTGCCAGCTCTAGCGGGAGAGAGACCACAGATACGCAGTATTTT	CASSSGRETTDTQYF
TRBJ2-7	TRBV11-2	.	.	TGTGCCAGCAGCTTAGTGGGATGGGTATACTTC	CASSLVGWVYF
TRBJ2-7	TRBV15	.	few	TGTGCCACCAGCAGAGATCTCTCGGGGGAGCAGTACTTC	CATSRDLSGEQYF
TRBJ1-1	TRBV28	.	.	TGTGCCAGCAGACAGGGCACTGAAGCTTTCTTT	CASRQGTEAFF
TRBJ1-1	TRBV9	TRBD1	.	TGTGCCAGCAGCGTCGGAGACAGGGAGGCTTTCTTT	CASSVGDREAFF
TRBJ2-2	TRBV5-1	.	.	TGCGCCAGCAGCTCCCTTAAGCAGGACACCGGGGGGCTGTTTTTT	CASSSLKQDTGGLFF
TRBJ2-5	TRBV4-1	.	.	TGCGCCAGCAGCCACGCTGGCGAGACCCAGTACTTC	CASSHAGETQYF
TRBJ2-7	TRBV6-4	TRBD2	.	TGTGCCAGTGGCTCCGGGACTAGCTTTTACGAGCAGTACTTC	CASGSGTSFYEQYF
TRBJ2-1	TRBV27	.	.	TGTGCCAGCAGTTTAGCCGGGAGTGGATACCGGCAGTTCTTC	CASSLAGSGYRQFF
TRBJ2-3	TRBV28	.	.	TGTGCCAGCAGGGGGAGGAACACAGATACGCAGTATTTT	CASRGRNTDTQYF
TRBJ2-7	TRBV5-4	TRBD1	once	TGTGCCAGCAGCTTGGGGACAGGGGGCGCGTGGGAGCAGTACTTC	CASSLGTGGAWEQYF
TRBJ2-7	TRBV2	TRBD1	.	TGTGCCAGTTGGCCGGGACAGGGCTCCTACGAGCAGTACTTC	CASWPGQGSYEQYF
TRBJ2-7	TRBV5-4	.	.	TGTGCCAGCAGCTTGTGGGGTCGGGAAATGGACGAGCAGTACTTC	CASSLWGREMDEQYF